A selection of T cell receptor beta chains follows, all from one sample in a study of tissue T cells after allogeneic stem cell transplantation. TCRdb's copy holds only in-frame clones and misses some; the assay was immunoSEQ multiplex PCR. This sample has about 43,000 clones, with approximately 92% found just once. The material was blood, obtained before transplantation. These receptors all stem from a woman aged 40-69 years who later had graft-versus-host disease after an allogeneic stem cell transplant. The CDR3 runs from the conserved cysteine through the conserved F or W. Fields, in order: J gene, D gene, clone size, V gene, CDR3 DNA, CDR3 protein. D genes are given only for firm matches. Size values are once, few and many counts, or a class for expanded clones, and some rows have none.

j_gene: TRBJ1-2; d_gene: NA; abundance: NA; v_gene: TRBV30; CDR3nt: TGTGCCTGGAGTGGATTCTTGGGAACTAACTATGGCTACACCTTC; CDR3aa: CAWSGFLGTNYGYTF
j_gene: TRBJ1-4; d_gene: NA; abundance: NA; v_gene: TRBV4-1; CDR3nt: TGCGCCAGCAGCCACGGTCTGGGAGGCGATGAAAAACTGTTTTTT; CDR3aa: CASSHGLGGDEKLFF
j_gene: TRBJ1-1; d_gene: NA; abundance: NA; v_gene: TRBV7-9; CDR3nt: TGTGCCAGCACCCTAGGGCGGGGGAGGAACACTGAAGCTTTCTTT; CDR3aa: CASTLGRGRNTEAFF
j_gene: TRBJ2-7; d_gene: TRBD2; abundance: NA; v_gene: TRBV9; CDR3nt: TGTGCCAGCAGCGGTAGCGGGAGGAGCTACGAGCAGTACTTC; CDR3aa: CASSGSGRSYEQYF
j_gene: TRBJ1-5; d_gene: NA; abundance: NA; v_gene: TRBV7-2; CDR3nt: TGTGCCAGCAGCCAAGGCGCGGGGACCGGTCAGCCCCAGCATTTT; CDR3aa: CASSQGAGTGQPQHF
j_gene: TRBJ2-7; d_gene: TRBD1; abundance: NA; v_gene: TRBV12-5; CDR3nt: TGTGCTAGTGGTTTGGTACTGGGACAGGGGCCCTACGAGCAGTACTTC; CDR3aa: CASGLVLGQGPYEQYF
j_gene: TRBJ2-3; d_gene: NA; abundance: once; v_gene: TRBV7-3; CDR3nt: TGTGCCAGCAGCTTGACGGGAAGCACAGATACGCAGTATTTT; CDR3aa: CASSLTGSTDTQYF
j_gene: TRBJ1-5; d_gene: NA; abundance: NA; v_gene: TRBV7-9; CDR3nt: TGTGCCAGCAGCTTAGGGTCAGGGCGGCCGAATCAGCCCCAGCATTTT; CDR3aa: CASSLGSGRPNQPQHF
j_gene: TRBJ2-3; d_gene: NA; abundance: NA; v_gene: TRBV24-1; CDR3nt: TGTGCCACCAGTGACCCTAAGCAAAGCGGAAGCACAGATACGCAGTATTTT; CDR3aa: CATSDPKQSGSTDTQYF
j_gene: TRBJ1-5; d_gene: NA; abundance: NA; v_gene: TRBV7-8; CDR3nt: TGTGCCAGCAGCTTAGCGATGATTCAGCCCCAGCATTTT; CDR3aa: CASSLAMIQPQHF